This T cell receptor (gamma chain) was observed in a study of gamma-delta chains in newborns, infants, children. Study as a whole: Innate gammadelta T cells reportedly expand polyclonally right after birth, driven by microbial exposure, per the title.

This clone was recorded a few times. J gave up 15 bases and V 0 bases, and 5 bases lay outside the gene matches. CDR1 is GITISATS and CDR2 is ISYDGTV in the germline V gene (reference sequence). The CDR3 runs to 14 residues. TCRdb reanalyzed the reads using CATT. The sample yields 2,500 to 3,500 gamma-chain clones, approximately 24% seen once. The chain is built from TRGV9 and TRGJP. The sample comprised blood. The TCR was taken from a child who was a newborn, infant or young child, either healthy, febrile or measles-vaccinated (not recorded which). In DNA, the CDR3 is TGTGCCTTGTGGGAGGTGCGGACCAAAAAAATCAAGGTATTT. This sequence encodes CALWEVRTKKIKVF.